Listed below are T cell receptor beta chains from one sample, sequenced in a study of shared clonotypes between healthy human individuals. TCRdb keeps only in-frame clones here, not all; method: immunoSEQ multiplex PCR. The table lists roughly 2,300,000 clones, under 95% of them singletons. Source material: naive CD4+ T cells from PBMCs. Receptors were obtained from a man between 18 and 35 years old in good health. Some clones in this sample may be carry-over from other donors' samples. Each CDR3 is given with its conserved first and last residue. Each record gives: clone size, J gene, V gene, D gene, CDR3 DNA, CDR3 protein. The D gene is left open where the match is weak. The size field is filled for only some rows; it gives once, few, many or a size class.

>.|TRBJ1-3|TRBV9|.
TGTGCCAGCAGCGCCCCAGGGACTGGAAACACCATATATTTT
CASSAPGTGNTIYF
>.|TRBJ1-2|TRBV29-1|.
TGCGCAGGGCGGAACACCTACTATGGCTACACCTTC
CAGRNTYYGYTF
>.|TRBJ2-5|TRBV20-1|.
TGCACTTACGCTTCCCCTGAAACCCAGTACTTC
CTYASPETQYF
>.|TRBJ2-1|TRBV10-3|TRBD1
TGTGCCATCAGTGACCCGACAGGGGGTGGCAATGAGCAGTTCTTC
CAISDPTGGGNEQFF
>.|TRBJ1-5|TRBV5-1|.
TGCGCCAGCAGCTTGGGACTAAATAATCAGCCCCAGCATTTT
CASSLGLNNQPQHF
>.|TRBJ2-1|TRBV7-9|TRBD2
TGTGCCAGCAGGGCTAGCGGTCACAATGAGCAGTTCTTC
CASRASGHNEQFF
>.|TRBJ1-2|TRBV4-3|.
TGCGCCAGCAGACGGGGCAGTTCTACTCGAAACTATGGCTACACCTTC
CASRRGSSTRNYGYTF
>.|TRBJ2-5|TRBV18|.
TGTGCCAGCTCACCACCGATTGGGGCTGAACGTAGATTTCTCCCAGAGACCCAGTACTTC
CASSPPIGAERRFLPETQYF
>.|TRBJ2-7|TRBV4-1|TRBD1
TGCGCCAGCAGCCCCGGGACAGGTACCTACGAGCAGTACTTC
CASSPGTGTYEQYF
>.|TRBJ2-3|TRBV12-5|TRBD2
TGTGCTAGTGGTGGCCGACTAGCACCGGGTACGCAGTATTTT
CASGGRLAPGTQYF
>.|TRBJ2-7|TRBV18|.
TGTGCCAGCTCAAACGGCCCTTCCGCCGATTTGTACGAGCAGTACTTC
CASSNGPSADLYEQYF
>.|TRBJ2-2|TRBV27|.
TGTGCCAGCAGTCTCAAGGGTTGGGGATTGGAGAACACCGGGGAGCTGTTTTTT
CASSLKGWGLENTGELFF
>.|TRBJ2-1|TRBV5-4|.
TGTGCCAGCAGCTCGGCAAAGAACTCCTACAATGAGCAGTTCTTC
CASSSAKNSYNEQFF
>once|TRBJ2-7|TRBV4-1|TRBD2
TGCGCCAGCAGCCAAGATACCGGCGGGAGTGTCTACGAGCAGTACTTC
CASSQDTGGSVYEQYF
>.|TRBJ2-1|TRBV11-3|.
TGTGCCAGCAGCCGAGGGTGGACCGATGAGCAGTTCTTC
CASSRGWTDEQFF
>.|TRBJ1-1|TRBV28|.
TGTGCCAGCAGTTTATCTGGACACGAAGCTTTCTTT
CASSLSGHEAFF
>.|TRBJ2-7|TRBV5-1|.
TGCGCCAGCAGCTTGGGGACAGTAATCTCCTACGAGCAGTACTTC
CASSLGTVISYEQYF
>.|TRBJ2-6|TRBV30|.
TGTGCCTGGAGTGTACGAAAAGTAAGGCTGGGGTCTGGGGCCAACGTCCTGACTTTC
CAWSVRKVRLGSGANVLTF
>.|TRBJ2-5|TRBV5-1|.
TGCGCCAGCAGCTTGGAGGGGTTGGAGACCCAGTACTTC
CASSLEGLETQYF
>.|TRBJ1-1|TRBV10-3|TRBD1
TGTGCCATCAGGGGGACAGGCGACACTGAAGCTTTCTTT
CAIRGTGDTEAFF
>.|TRBJ2-3|TRBV28|TRBD2
TGTGCCAGCAGCCACTATTATAGCGGGATAGATACGCAGTATTTT
CASSHYYSGIDTQYF
>.|TRBJ1-5|TRBV27|.
TGTGCCAGCAGTTTGGACTTTTATAGCAATCAGCCCCAGCATTTT
CASSLDFYSNQPQHF
>.|TRBJ1-4|TRBV10-3|.
TGTGCCACGGGGGAGAATGAAAAACTGTTTTTT
CATGENEKLFF
>.|TRBJ2-5|TRBV7-7|.
TGTGCCAGCAGCCTGTCCGGGACGAATATGGGGACCCAGTACTTC
CASSLSGTNMGTQYF
>.|TRBJ1-5|TRBV30|TRBD1
TGTGCCTGGAGTGAGGGGGCTCAGCCTCAGCCCCAGCATTTT
CAWSEGAQPQPQHF
>.|TRBJ2-7|TRBV4-2|TRBD2
TGTGCCAGCAGCCAAGGGCTAGCGGACCTCTCCTACGAGCAGTACTTC
CASSQGLADLSYEQYF
>.|TRBJ2-3|TRBV29-1|.
TGCAGCGTCAACACTGGCACAGATACGCAGTATTTT
CSVNTGTDTQYF
>.|TRBJ2-7|TRBV7-8|.
TGTGCCAGCAGTCCAACCAGGGACGGCTACGAGCAGTACTTC
CASSPTRDGYEQYF
>.|TRBJ1-1|TRBV6-1|.
TGTGCCAGCAGGACCCCTGGAGGAGCTGAAGCTTTCTTT
CASRTPGGAEAFF
>once|TRBJ1-4|TRBV7-9|TRBD1
TGTGCCAGCAGCTTGGGACAGGCCATGGAAAAACTGTTTTTT
CASSLGQAMEKLFF
>.|TRBJ1-6|TRBV28|.
TGTGCCAGCAGTTTATTTTTTCGGATTGCTAATTCACCCCTCCACTTT
CASSLFFRIANSPLHF
>.|TRBJ1-2|TRBV16|.
TGTGCCAGCAGCCAACAGATGCGGACGGGCCTCTATGGCTACACCTTC
CASSQQMRTGLYGYTF
>.|TRBJ2-3|TRBV11-2|.
TGTGCCAGCAGCTTAGTGGCGGGTTCTAGCACAGATACGCAGTATTTT
CASSLVAGSSTDTQYF
>.|TRBJ2-1|TRBV12-5|TRBD1
TGTGCTAGTGGTTTGGTTGACCGGGACAGGGGTTGGAATGAGCAGTTCTTC
CASGLVDRDRGWNEQFF
>.|TRBJ2-7|TRBV6-6|.
TGTGCCAGCAGAAACGCCGGGACCCAGGGCGACGAGCAGTACTTC
CASRNAGTQGDEQYF
>.|TRBJ2-2|TRBV19|.
TGTGCCAGTAGGACGATCGCGGTGAACACCGGGGAGCTGTTTTTT
CASRTIAVNTGELFF
>.|TRBJ1-4|TRBV4-2|.
TGTGCCAGCAGCCAAGTGAGGGCCTACTCCGAGGGAGAAAAACTGTTTTTT
CASSQVRAYSEGEKLFF
>.|TRBJ1-2|TRBV7-6|.
TGTGCCAGCAGCCTATTCGGGGGTAACTATGGCTACACCTTC
CASSLFGGNYGYTF
>.|TRBJ2-7|TRBV6-6|TRBD2
TGTGCCAGCAGTTTTTGGGGGAGGGAGAGGTCCTACGAGCAGTACTTC
CASSFWGRERSYEQYF
>.|TRBJ2-7|TRBV28|.
TGTGCCAGCAGTTTACGGCCCGGGAGTGGGGCCTACGAGCAGTACTTC
CASSLRPGSGAYEQYF
>.|TRBJ1-1|TRBV27|.
TGTGCCAGCAGTTCTGGTCTGGCGTACACTGAAGCTTTCTTT
CASSSGLAYTEAFF
>.|TRBJ2-3|TRBV15|.
TGTGCCATCAGACGGGGGGCAGCGGCAGATACGCAGTATTTT
CAIRRGAAADTQYF
>.|TRBJ2-7|TRBV9|TRBD2
TGTGCCAGCAGCGCCTTAGCGGGGCCGACCTACGAGCAGTACTTC
CASSALAGPTYEQYF
>.|TRBJ2-1|TRBV28|.
TGTGCCAGCAGCTCACCCGGGGGCTCAGACAATGAGCAGTTCTTC
CASSSPGGSDNEQFF
>.|TRBJ1-2|TRBV2|.
TGTGCCAGCAGTCTTGTTGGTCCACGGGGCTACACCTTC
CASSLVGPRGYTF
>.|TRBJ2-1|TRBV7-2|TRBD2
TGTGCCAGCAGCCCCTCCGTAGCGGGAAGCTCCTACAATGAGCAGTTCTTC
CASSPSVAGSSYNEQFF
>.|TRBJ1-1|TRBV27|TRBD1
TGTGCCAGCAGGGGACAGGGCGTAGTCACTGAAGCTTTCTTT
CASRGQGVVTEAFF